These T cell receptor beta chains were read from a single sample in a study of spatial heterogeneity in lung cancer. MiXCR, run by TCRdb on the 5' RACE reads, gives a single entry per CDR3 protein. Among roughly 48,000 distinct CDR3 sequences listed, less than 5.5% were seen once. The material sequenced was PBMCs, taken at surgery. All receptors come from a male donor with early-stage non-small cell lung cancer. Both conserved end residues are part of each CDR3. Each record gives: clone size, V gene, J gene, D gene, CDR3 length, CDR3 DNA, CDR3 protein. The D gene is left open where the match is weak. Only some rows state a clone size, as once, few, many or a class for expanded clones.

.	TRBV6-6	TRBJ2-2	TRBD1	16	TGTGCCAGCAGTGCCGGACAGGGGCGGAACACCGGGGAGCTGTTTTTT	CASSAGQGRNTGELFF
many	TRBV7-9	TRBJ2-1	TRBD1	15	TGTGCCAGCAGCTTATCGACAGGGTTCTACAATGAGCAGTTCTTC	CASSLSTGFYNEQFF
many	TRBV23-1	TRBJ2-1	TRBD1	17	TGCGCCGGACGGAGATACAGGGGGTTATACTCCTACAATGAGCAGTTCTTC	CAGRRYRGLYSYNEQFF
.	TRBV20-1	TRBJ2-7	TRBD1	11	TGCAGTGCTTACAGGGGGAACGAGCAGTACTTC	CSAYRGNEQYF
many	TRBV6-2/TRBV6-3	TRBJ2-5	TRBD2	16	TGTGCCAGCAGTTCCCGACTAGCGGAAGACCAAGAGACCCAGTACTTC	CASSSRLAEDQETQYF
many	TRBV20-1	TRBJ2-1	TRBD2	15	TGCAGTGCTACCCTCGGGCTAGCGGGATTCGATGAGCAGTTCTTC	CSATLGLAGFDEQFF
many	TRBV20-1	TRBJ2-1	.	15	TGCAGTGCCGTCCCAGGACTGAGCTCCTACAATGAGCAGTTCTTC	CSAVPGLSSYNEQFF
many	TRBV6-5	TRBJ1-4	.	15	TGTGCCAGCAGTTCCCAGCGGGGAGGCATTGAAAAACTGTTTTTT	CASSSQRGGIEKLFF
few	TRBV6-2/TRBV6-3	TRBJ2-2	TRBD2	15	TGTGCCAGCAGTTACAGCGGGAGAATGAACGGGGAGCTGTTTTTT	CASSYSGRMNGELFF
many	TRBV14	TRBJ2-3	TRBD2	15	TGTGCCAGCAGCCACGGCGGGAGTGGCGCAGATACGCAGTATTTT	CASSHGGSGADTQYF
many	TRBV12-3/TRBV12-4	TRBJ1-5	.	16	TGTGCCACCACAAAACTAGAGTGGGAAGGTAATCAGCCCCAGCATTTT	CATTKLEWEGNQPQHF
.	TRBV27	TRBJ2-1	TRBD2	16	TGTGCCAGCAGTAGGGGGCTAGCGGGAGGGCTTAATGAGCAGTTCTTC	CASSRGLAGGLNEQFF
few	TRBV6-2/TRBV6-3	TRBJ2-1	TRBD1	16	TGTGCCAGCAGTTACGCGGTGGGCAGGGGGCCCGATGAGCAGTTCTTC	CASSYAVGRGPDEQFF
many	TRBV4-1	TRBJ1-5	.	14	TGCGCCAGCAGCCAAGAGAAGGGCCTTCAGCCCCAGCATTTT	CASSQEKGLQPQHF
many	TRBV9	TRBJ2-5	.	13	TGTGCCAGCAGCGTAGCTATCCAAGAGACCCAGTACTTC	CASSVAIQETQYF
.	TRBV19	TRBJ2-7	.	15	TGTGCCAGTCGCAAAACCTTGGGGGCCTTTGACGAGCAGTACTTC	CASRKTLGAFDEQYF
many	TRBV30	TRBJ2-3	.	13	TGTGCCTGGAGAGTCGGGGGCACAGATACGCAGTATTTT	CAWRVGGTDTQYF
many	TRBV29-1	TRBJ2-1	TRBD1	15	TGCAGCGTTGACAGGGGGCTGGGCTCCTACAATGAGCAGTTCTTC	CSVDRGLGSYNEQFF
many	TRBV12-3/TRBV12-4	TRBJ2-3	TRBD2	18	TGTGCCAGCAGTTTTGGGACTAGCGGGAGGGCCGGGGCAGATACGCAGTATTTT	CASSFGTSGRAGADTQYF
many	TRBV7-2	TRBJ2-7	.	15	TGTGCCAGCAGCTTATTTGGGGGGAGCTCCTACGAGCAGTACTTC	CASSLFGGSSYEQYF
many	TRBV5-4	TRBJ2-2	TRBD2	16	TGTGCCAGCAGCTCAGGGACTAGCGGATTCACCGGGGAGCTGTTTTTT	CASSSGTSGFTGELFF
many	TRBV28	TRBJ2-1	.	16	TGTGCCAGCAGTTCTACCTCTAGTAGCTCCTACAATGAGCAGTTCTTC	CASSSTSSSSYNEQFF
many	TRBV18	TRBJ2-3	TRBD1	14	TGTGCCAGCTCTCCTACAGGGGTCGCAGATACGCAGTATTTT	CASSPTGVADTQYF
few	TRBV12-3/TRBV12-4	TRBJ2-1	.	15	TGTGCCAGCAGTTTGCGGTCGAGCTCCTACAATGAGCAGTTCTTC	CASSLRSSSYNEQFF
many	TRBV20-1	TRBJ2-2	TRBD1	14	TGCAGTGCAGAAGACAGGGGGCCCACCGGGGAGCTGTTTTTT	CSAEDRGPTGELFF
many	TRBV28	TRBJ1-1	.	12	TGTGCCAGCAGTCAGGGGCGGGCTGAAGCTTTCTTT	CASSQGRAEAFF
medium-sized	TRBV20-1	TRBJ1-4	.	16	TGCAGTGCTAGAGATCTCTTTGGGGGCGAATCCGAAAAACTGTTTTTT	CSARDLFGGESEKLFF
medium-sized	TRBV7-9	TRBJ1-2	.	17	TGTGCCAGCAGCTTATTGCCCGAACAGGGACCGAACTATGGCTACACCTTC	CASSLLPEQGPNYGYTF
many	TRBV7-2	TRBJ2-5	.	14	TGTGCCAGCACCCCATGGAGCGGTGGAGAGACCCAGTACTTC	CASTPWSGGETQYF
many	TRBV7-2	TRBJ2-5	TRBD1	15	TGTGCCAGCAGCCGTCCCGGGACAGGGTTTGAGACCCAGTACTTC	CASSRPGTGFETQYF
few	TRBV20-1	TRBJ2-3	TRBD2	15	TGCAGTGCTCCACTAGCGGGAGGCTGGGGGGATACGCAGTATTTT	CSAPLAGGWGDTQYF
many	TRBV7-9	TRBJ2-7	TRBD1	14	TGTGCCAGCAGTTCACCGACAGGGTACTACGAGCAGTACTTC	CASSSPTGYYEQYF
many	TRBV29-1	TRBJ1-2	.	14	TGCAGCGTTACCGTTGTCTCGGACCCCCATGGCTACACCTTC	CSVTVVSDPHGYTF
many	TRBV12-3/TRBV12-4	TRBJ1-1	.	14	TGTGCCAGCAGTTCCCATGGGATAGACACTGAAGCTTTCTTT	CASSSHGIDTEAFF
few	TRBV3-1	TRBJ1-5	.	15	TGTGCCAGCAGCCTAGATAGCAGGGCCAATCAGCCCCAGCATTTT	CASSLDSRANQPQHF
many	TRBV5-6	TRBJ2-3	.	13	TGTGCCAGCAGCTTGGGCCCCACAGATACGCAGTATTTT	CASSLGPTDTQYF
many	TRBV10-3	TRBJ2-5	.	15	TGTGCCATCAGTGAGTCGAAGCTAGGGATGGTGACCCAGTACTTC	CAISESKLGMVTQYF
.	TRBV20-1	TRBJ2-1	TRBD2	12	TGCAGTGCTAGAGAGTACGCGGGAGGGTGGTTCTTC	CSAREYAGGWFF
many	TRBV7-9	TRBJ1-4	.	15	TGTGCCAGCAGCTTCCCCCGCCGATTAGGCGAAAAACTGTTTTTT	CASSFPRRLGEKLFF
many	TRBV7-3	TRBJ1-6	TRBD1	15	TGTGCCAGCAGCCCTGGGACAGGGGATAATTCACCCCTCCACTTT	CASSPGTGDNSPLHF
few	TRBV10-3	TRBJ2-7	TRBD2	17	TGTGCCATCAGTGAGCCGACGGGGACTAGCGGGAGCGACGAGCAGTACTTC	CAISEPTGTSGSDEQYF
medium-sized	TRBV3-1	TRBJ2-7	TRBD2	16	TGTGCCAGCAGCCCCTTCGTGGTAGCGGGAGAATACGAGCAGTACTTC	CASSPFVVAGEYEQYF
many	TRBV5-6	TRBJ2-5	TRBD1	14	TGTGCCAGCAGGTTACAGGGGTTCCAAGAGACCCAGTACTTC	CASRLQGFQETQYF
many	TRBV2	TRBJ2-5	TRBD2	16	TGTGCCAGCAGTGAAGCGACAGTAGCGGGAGGAGAGACCCAGTACTTC	CASSEATVAGGETQYF
many	TRBV7-9	TRBJ2-5	.	16	TGTGCCAGCAGTTATTTAGGGACGGAACGGTCGGAGACCCAGTACTTC	CASSYLGTERSETQYF
many	TRBV2	TRBJ2-7	.	14	TGTGCCAGCGGGGACGGGTGGAGCTCCTACGAGCAGTACTTC	CASGDGWSSYEQYF
many	TRBV7-9	TRBJ1-1	.	13	TGTGCCAGCAGTATCGGGGGGAACACTGAAGCTTTCTTT	CASSIGGNTEAFF
many	TRBV7-2	TRBJ2-1	TRBD2	18	TGTGCCAGCAGCTTAGGTTATAGGGCAGCGGGAGGAGGGGTTAAGCAGTTCTTC	CASSLGYRAAGGGVKQFF
many	TRBV5-4	TRBJ2-5	.	15	TGTGCCAGCAGCTTCGCCAGCGGGCCACAAGAGACCCAGTACTTC	CASSFASGPQETQYF
many	TRBV20-1	TRBJ2-5	.	13	TGCAGTGCTAGAGATACTACTGACACAATTTTTAACTTC	CSARDTTDTIFNF
many	TRBV5-6	TRBJ2-5	TRBD2	16	TGTGCCAGCAGCACGGGACTAGCGGAATTACAAGAGACCCAGTACTTC	CASSTGLAELQETQYF
many	TRBV20-1	TRBJ2-7	TRBD1	14	TGCAGTGCTCATGACAGGGGGCCTTTCTACGAGCAGTACTTC	CSAHDRGPFYEQYF
many	TRBV10-3	TRBJ2-7	.	15	TGTGCCATCAGTGAGACCCCAAAGGGCTCCTACGAGCAGTACTTC	CAISETPKGSYEQYF
many	TRBV28	TRBJ2-1	.	13	TGTGCCAGCAGTTTAAGTTCGCTAGGGGCACAGTTCTTC	CASSLSSLGAQFF
many	TRBV28	TRBJ2-3	.	14	TGTGCCAGCAGTTTATTTGAGAAAACAGATACGCAGTATTTT	CASSLFEKTDTQYF
medium-sized	TRBV5-1	TRBJ2-5	.	12	TGCGCCAGCAGCTTGCGGCAAGAGACCCAGTACTTC	CASSLRQETQYF
many	TRBV7-8	TRBJ1-1	TRBD1	14	TGTGCCAGCAGCTTTCGACAGGGGGCCCCTGAAGCTTTCTTT	CASSFRQGAPEAFF
once	TRBV25-1	TRBJ2-2	.	15	TGTGCCAGCAGCGCCACTGGGATAAGGGCCGGGGAGCTGTTTTTT	CASSATGIRAGELFF
many	TRBV7-2	TRBJ2-2	.	13	TGTGCCAGCAGCTTAGTAGTGAGCCGGGAGCTGTTTTTT	CASSLVVSRELFF
few	TRBV12-3/TRBV12-4	TRBJ2-1	TRBD2	15	TGTGCCAGCAGCCCGGGACTAGCGGGAGTTCTTGAGCAGTTCTTC	CASSPGLAGVLEQFF